This T cell receptor (beta chain) was sequenced for a study of response to subunit inactivated influenza vaccine. The CDR3 is 15 residues long. The V gene's germline CDR1 is SGHDT and CDR2 YYEEEE. With 1 base removed from V and 6 bases from J, the gap between germline ends came to 13 bases. For this clonotype: Its antigen is unknown.

Study findings and constraints: Authors proposed each seasonal influenza vaccination draws in few new T cells.

MiXCR was run by TCRdb on the RT-PCR reads, yielding one entry per CDR3 protein. This sample carries some 550,000 distinct CDR3 sequences, around 21% of them seen once, and the ten largest clones take 2.8%. This sample was shared with a second study, whose subject was T cells expressing NK-cell markers. From that paper: UMIs accompanied the 5'RACE template switching by which TCR beta cDNA was made. Just one sequenced donor of eight was HCMV-seronegative, while seven were seropositive. In several experiments, sorting was restricted to alpha-beta TCR T cells by an anti-gamma-delta TCR antibody. NKG2C+ dominant clonotype frequencies in more than 5 donors were roughly 1.0-7.5% of CD8+ T cells.

The material sequenced was CD4+ T cells sorted from PBMCs, taken 12 days after vaccination. This clonotype was sampled from a man aged 45-65 years who received an inactivated influenza vaccine. This chain links TRBV5-6 with TRBJ2-2, with a possible D match to TRBD2 (5 bases). Here the CDR3 reads CASSLTSVRAGELFF. CDR3 nucleotides: TGTGCCAGCAGCTTGACGTCCGTGCGGGCCGGGGAGCTGTTTTTT.